The 28 T cell receptor beta chains below come from one sample, sequenced in a study of TIL therapy for anti-PD-1-resistant metastatic lung cancer. Time point specified: pre-treatment sample, taken before nivolumab and TIL therapy. The immunoSEQ assay was v3. The method was immunoSEQ multiplex PCR; TCRdb's version includes in-frame clones alone and lacks a portion of them. The sample has tens of thousands of clones, less than 75% seen once; the top ten hold about 1.8%. This material consisted of blood, taken at baseline. These receptors were collected from a person aged 25 to 79 with non-small cell lung cancer.

The CDR3 is CASSFSGAVDTQYF. CDR3 coding DNA: TGTGCCAGCAGCTTTTCAGGGGCCGTAGATACGCAGTATTTT. The rearrangement joins TRBV7-9 to TRBJ2-3, with D tentatively TRBD1 (6 bases). V lost 3 bases, J lost 5 bases, and 12 bases lay in between. The CDR3 loop spans 14 amino acids. The germline V gene encodes CDR1 SEHNR and CDR2 FQNEAQ (reference sequence).

This clone was seen once. The chain is built from TRBV7-2 and TRBJ2-7; 9 bases line up with TRBD2. The CDR3 consists of 16 residues. CDR1 and CDR2 from the germline V gene are SGHTA and FQGNSA. V shed 5 bases, J shed 1 base, and the junction held 9 bases outside the gene matches. The CDR3 nucleotides are TGTGCCAGCAGCATCCATAGCGGGGGATCTTCCTACGAGCAGTACTTC. Residues: CASSIHSGGSSYEQYF.

The J gene is TRBJ1-1, the V gene TRBV28; 12 bases line up with TRBD1. This CDR3 is built from 16 residues. V lost 7 bases, J lost 1 base, and 7 bases stayed unmatched. Germline V CDR1 and CDR2: MDHEN, SYDVKM. DNA for the CDR3: TGTGCCAGCACCTCGGGGACAGGGGGCCGGAACACTGAAGCTTTCTTT. Protein: CASTSGTGGRNTEAFF.

V is TRBV15 and J is TRBJ2-7, with a tentative D call TRBD1 (6 bases). This CDR3 spans 16 amino acids. Germline V CDR1 and CDR2: LNHNV, YYDKDF (reference sequence). V lost 0 bases and J 2 bases, leaving 14 bases between the germline ends. CDR3 amino acids: CATSRDSVTGTYEQYF. The CDR3 nucleotides are TGTGCCACCAGCAGAGATTCCGTGACAGGTACCTACGAGCAGTACTTC. Together with reference TRBV15 and TRBJ2-7, the CDR3 gives the full variable domain: DAMVIQNPRYQVTQFGKPVTLSCSQTLNHNVMYWYQQKSSQAPKLLFHYYDKDFNNEADTPDNFQSRRPNTSFCFLDIRSPGLGDTAMYLCATSRDSVTGTYEQYFGPGTRLTVT.

The chain links TRBV11-2 to TRBJ2-4; 9 nucleotides line up with TRBD1. Germline V gives CDR1 SGHAT, CDR2 FQNNGV. The CDR3 is 17 residues long. The V segment lost 0 bases and the J segment 6 bases; nucleotides outside the gene matches: 9. CDR3 sequence reads: CASSLEGAGTGLNIQYF. DNA of the CDR3: TGTGCCAGCAGCTTAGAAGGTGCTGGGACAGGGCTAAACATTCAGTACTTC.

The chain recombines TRBV6-6 with TRBJ2-1; TRBD2 aligns across 8 bases. CDR1 is MNHNY, CDR2 SVGAGI, per germline (reference sequence). The CDR3 consists of 14 residues. Trimming took 6 bases from V and 5 from J; bases not matched to a gene: 6. The CDR3 protein is CASSERELDNEQFF. The CDR3 DNA reads as TGTGCCAGCAGCGAGCGGGAGCTTGACAATGAGCAGTTCTTC.

This clone was found once. The rearrangement uses TRBV11-3 and TRBJ1-4; 10 bases map to TRBD1. Looked up from germline, CDR1 is SGHNT and CDR2 is YENEEA. V was clipped by 2 bases and J by 9 bases; unmatched bases: 3. CDR3 length: 14 amino acids. The CDR3 coding sequence is TGTGCCAGCAGCTTACGGGACAGGGGACAAAAACTGTTTTTT. Protein: CASSLRDRGQKLFF.

The chain couples TRBV7-9 to TRBJ1-3; no clear D gene. The CDR3 has 14 residues. The V gene lost 5 bases and the J gene lost 2 bases, with 10 bases spanning the gap. Germline CDR1 is SEHNR and CDR2 is FQNEAQ (reference sequence). The CDR3 region has the DNA TGTGCCAGCAGCCCCCGCGCTACTGGAAACACCATATATTTT. It yields the protein CASSPRATGNTIYF.

This sequence joins TRBV27 and TRBJ2-7, with 16 bases identical to TRBD2. Germline V CDR1 and CDR2: MNHEY, SMNVEV (reference sequence). The CDR3 loop spans 19 amino acids. With V trimmed by 5 bases and J by 2 bases, 12 bases remained unmatched. The DNA of the CDR3 is TGTGCCAGCAGTACTACACCACCGGGACTAGCGGGGGGGGCCTACGAGCAGTACTTC. It is translated as CASSTTPPGLAGGAYEQYF.

V usage is TRBV13 and J usage is TRBJ2-7; D could derive from TRBD1 or TRBD2 (5 bases each). From germline, CDR1 is PRHDT and CDR2 FYEKMQ (reference sequence). The ends were cut back, 5 bases at V and 3 bases at J, with 17 bases in the middle. The length of the CDR3 is 15 residues. CDR3 amino acids: CASSPNRDQVYEQYF. The CDR3 DNA sequence: TGTGCCAGCAGCCCCAATCGGGACCAAGTCTACGAGCAGTACTTC. The variable domain in full, completed from reference TRBV13 and TRBJ2-7, reads AAGVIQSPRHLIKEKRETATLKCYPIPRHDTVYWYQQGPGQDPQFLISFYEKMQSDKGSIPDRFSAQQFSDYHSELNMSSLELGDSALYFCASSPNRDQVYEQYFGPGTRLTVT.

This chain connects TRBV27 to TRBJ2-5; tentative D call: TRBD2 (7 bases). Deletions cut 6 bases from V and 2 bases from J, with 16 bases between. The CDR3 extends over 15 amino acids. Germline V gene data show CDR1 as MNHEY and CDR2 as SMNVEV (reference sequence). CDR3 amino acids: CASRDGGGPQETQYF. CDR3 DNA: TGTGCCAGCAGAGACGGCGGGGGCCCTCAAGAGACCCAGTACTTC.

V gene TRBV5-1 combines with J gene TRBJ2-5, with 8 bases aligning to TRBD2. The CDR3 is 14 residues long. The germline V gene has CDR1 SGHRS and CDR2 YFSETQ. The V and J ends lost 5 bases and 1 base, in that order; junction bases with no gene match: 4. The CDR3 DNA reads as TGCGCCAGCAGATTCACTAGCGGCCAAGAGACCCAGTACTTC. This gives the protein CASRFTSGQETQYF.

This sequence joins TRBV5-4 and TRBJ1-5; D gene uncertain. Germline-derived CDR1 and CDR2 are SGHNT and YYREEE (reference sequence). V was shortened by 5 bases and J by 0 bases, with 12 bases between the two germline ends. CDR3 length: 15 residues. CDR3 protein: CASSPGPYSNQPQHF. In nucleotides, the CDR3 is TGTGCCAGCAGTCCCGGGCCTTATAGCAATCAGCCCCAGCATTTT. Based on the CDR3 plus reference TRBV5-4 and TRBJ1-5, the full variable domain is ETGVTQSPTHLIKTRGQQVTLRCSSQSGHNTVSWYQQALGQGPQFIFQYYREEENGRGNFPPRFSGLQFPNYSSELNVNALELDDSALYLCASSPGPYSNQPQHFGDGTRLSIL.

The V call is TRBV7-2, the J call TRBJ1-6; 7 bases fit TRBD1. V lost 5 bases and J lost 9; bases outside the gene matches: 10. Germline V gives CDR1 SGHTA, CDR2 FQGNSA. There are 15 residues in the CDR3. In nucleotides, the CDR3 is TGTGCCAGCAGCCCACAGGGGCAGGGAGGTTCACCCCTCCACTTT. Amino acids: CASSPQGQGGSPLHF.

The chain joins TRBV6-6 to TRBJ1-5; no reliable D call. With 6 bases removed from V and 5 bases from J, the gap between germline ends came to 11 bases. CDR1 and CDR2 (germline): MNHNY, SVGAGI (reference sequence). This CDR3 has 13 residues. The CDR3 coding sequence is TGTGCCAGCAGCTCAGCCCGAGATCAGCCCCAGCATTTT. Translated, it gives CASSSARDQPQHF.

The V and J genes are TRBV7-2 and TRBJ2-1; 10 bases fit TRBD1. Germline V gene lookup returns CDR1 SGHTA and CDR2 FQGNSA. After removal of 3 bases from V and 7 bases from J, the junction contained 3 bases not matched to a gene. The CDR3 covers 14 residues. The CDR3 nucleotides are TGTGCCAGCAGCTTGGGACAGGGGAGAAATGAGCAGTTCTTC. Its translation is CASSLGQGRNEQFF.

The chain is built from TRBV5-6 and TRBJ2-1; D is undetermined. Trimming took 0 bases from V and 9 from J, leaving 13 bases between them. The length of the CDR3 is 14 residues. From germline, CDR1 is SGHDT and CDR2 YYEEEE. CDR3 loop: CASSLANILREQFF. CDR3 DNA: TGTGCCAGCAGCTTGGCCAACATTTTGCGTGAGCAGTTCTTC.

The V call is TRBV9, the J call TRBJ2-5, with D maybe TRBD2 (5 bases). Trimming shortened V by 0 bases and J by 3 bases, and 12 bases separated the two germline ends. CDR1 is SGDLS, CDR2 YYNGEE, per germline. This CDR3 spans 15 amino acids. The CDR3 nucleotides are TGTGCCAGCAGCGTAGGTGGGCAGAGGGAAGAGACCCAGTACTTC. Encoded protein: CASSVGGQREETQYF.

This clone was seen once. The V call is TRBV7-2, the J call TRBJ1-6; D gene ambiguous. Trimming took 5 bases from V and 4 from J, leaving 15 bases between them. CDR1 is SGHTA and CDR2 is FQGNSA in the germline V gene. The CDR3 consists of 16 residues. The DNA of the CDR3 is TGTGCCAGCAGCGTCGATACAGCGGGGTATAATTCACCCCTCCACTTT. This translates into CASSVDTAGYNSPLHF.

This clone showed up just once. The chain couples TRBV5-1 to TRBJ1-2; TRBD1 is a possible D gene (6 bases). This CDR3 spans 17 amino acids. V was cut by 0 bases and J by 2 bases, with 17 bases left in between. The germline gives CDR1 SGHRS, CDR2 YFSETQ. The CDR3 loop is CASSLALNRDRNYGYTF. CDR3 coding DNA: TGCGCCAGCAGCTTGGCCCTAAACAGGGACCGCAACTATGGCTACACCTTC.

This chain links TRBV7-2 with TRBJ2-7; TRBD2 matches 9 bases. The CDR3 consists of 17 residues. Germline V lookup: CDR1 SGHTA, CDR2 FQGNSA. V trimming: 5 bases; J trimming: 2 bases; junction bases outside the gene matches: 13. Written as DNA, the CDR3 is TGTGCCAGCAGCCCAGGAGGGACTAGCCGCCCCCCCTACGAGCAGTACTTC. This codes for CASSPGGTSRPPYEQYF.

The chain recombines TRBV7-2 with TRBJ1-4, with 12 nucleotides matching TRBD1. The germline V gene has CDR1 SGHTA and CDR2 FQGNSA. V gave up 2 bases and J gave up 10 bases; unmatched junction bases: 11. The length of the CDR3 is 17 residues. The CDR3: CASSLLGQGAISGKLFF. Here the CDR3 DNA reads TGTGCCAGCAGCTTACTGGGACAGGGGGCGATCTCGGGAAAACTGTTTTTT.

The chain employs TRBV5-8 and TRBJ1-5, with 7 bases that match TRBD1. V dropped 1 base and J dropped 6; count of bases not matched to a gene: 4. Germline V gives CDR1 SGHTS, CDR2 YDEGEE. CDR3 length equals 14 residues. The CDR3, as DNA: TGTGCCAGCAGCTTGAAGCAGGGGGGTCAGCCCCAGCATTTT. This encodes CASSLKQGGQPQHF.

The chain uses TRBV12-5 and TRBJ2-4; D possibly matches TRBD1 or TRBD2 (5 bases each). The CDR3 is 18 amino acids. V gave up 0 bases and J gave up 7 bases, with 22 bases separating them. CDR1 is LGHNT and CDR2 is FRNRAP in the germline V gene. DNA for the CDR3: TGTGCTAGTGGTTTGGTACTTCCGGGGACCCGGTTGTTCAACATTCAGTACTTC. Translation gives CASGLVLPGTRLFNIQYF.

The chain employs TRBV7-6 and TRBJ2-7; no clear D. The germline V and J ends were trimmed by 1 base and 7 bases, with 5 bases remaining between them. The CDR3 has 11 residues. The germline V gene has CDR1 SGHVS and CDR2 FNYEAQ. The CDR3 region has the DNA TGTGCCAGCAGCTTAGGGAAAGAGCAGTACTTC. This gives the protein CASSLGKEQYF.

The chain links TRBV11-2 to TRBJ2-5; TRBD1 matches at 7 bases. The CDR3 has 14 amino acids. CDR1 and CDR2 from the germline V gene are SGHAT and FQNNGV. After removal of 3 bases from V and 9 bases from J, the junction contained 10 bases not matched to a gene. CDR3 residues: CASSLDGQRGPQYF. CDR3 in DNA: TGTGCCAGCAGCTTGGATGGGCAGAGGGGGCCCCAGTACTTC.

The chain has TRBV4-3 and TRBJ2-1; D gene uncertain. Germline V gene data show CDR1 as LGHNA and CDR2 as YSLEER. V lost 0 bases and J lost 6, with 12 bases in between. The CDR3 is 15 residues long. CDR3 sequence reads: CASSQENDAFNEQFF. In nucleotides, the CDR3 is TGCGCCAGCAGCCAAGAAAATGATGCGTTCAATGAGCAGTTCTTC.

This clone is a singleton in its sample. The rearrangement uses TRBV2 and TRBJ1-1; 7 bases fit TRBD1. Trimming removed 6 bases from V and 6 bases from J; junction bases left unmatched: 10. CDR1 SNHLY and CDR2 FYNNEI come from the germline V gene. This CDR3 is built from 14 residues. CDR3 nucleotides: TGTGCCAGCAGCCTGACAGGGATTATCGCTGAAGCTTTCTTT. Its protein product is CASSLTGIIAEAFF.